A selection of T cell receptor beta chains follows, all from one sample in a study of T cells in Graves' hyperthyroidism and ophthalmopathy. MiXCR, run by TCRdb on the multiplex PCR reads, gives a single entry per CDR3 protein. The repertoire includes around 600,000 distinct CDR3 sequences, less than 20% of them detected once, and under 8% sits in the top ten. The sample taken for sequencing was blood. The source of these receptors is a woman in her twenties or thirties with Graves' hyperthyroidism. Each CDR3 is given with its conserved first and last residue. Each record gives: V gene, clone size, D gene, J gene, CDR3 protein, CDR3 DNA. D genes are given only for firm matches. Where a row states a size, it is once, few, many or the class of an expanded clone; other rows omit it.

TRBV28	many	TRBD1	TRBJ2-2	CASSFPRYSLGTGENTGELFF	TGTGCCAGCAGTTTCCCCCGGTACTCCCTCGGGACAGGGGAAAACACCGGGGAGCTGTTTTTT
TRBV5-1	many	TRBD1	TRBJ2-5	CASSSVQGAGETQYF	TGCGCCAGCAGCTCGGTACAGGGGGCCGGAGAGACCCAGTACTTC
TRBV2	few	NA	TRBJ1-2	CASSGPVHGYTF	TGTGCCAGCAGTGGACCGGTCCATGGCTACACCTTC
TRBV3-1	many	NA	TRBJ1-1	CASSQDMDTYLEAFF	TGTGCCAGCAGCCAAGATATGGACACCTATCTTGAAGCTTTCTTT
TRBV28	many	NA	TRBJ1-4	CASSGREWEKLFF	TGTGCCAGCAGTGGACGGGAGTGGGAAAAACTGTTTTTT
TRBV7-9	many	NA	TRBJ2-1	CAIGRVFNEQFF	TGTGCCATCGGCAGGGTGTTCAATGAGCAGTTCTTC
TRBV7-9	many	NA	TRBJ2-1	CASTPPGTPHNEQFF	TGTGCCAGCACCCCGCCTGGGACCCCCCACAATGAGCAGTTCTTC
TRBV7-8	NA	NA	TRBJ2-3	CASTPGDTQYF	TGTGCCAGCACCCCGGGGGATACGCAGTATTTT
TRBV4-1	few	NA	TRBJ1-2	CASSPSPADNYGYTF	TGCGCCAGCAGCCCGTCCCCCGCGGATAACTATGGCTACACCTTC
TRBV6-2/TRBV6-3	few	NA	TRBJ2-5	CASSYGLEDPETQYF	TGTGCCAGCAGTTATGGTCTAGAAGATCCCGAGACCCAGTACTTC
TRBV7-6	many	TRBD2	TRBJ2-7	CASSLTLAGGHGDEQYF	TGTGCCAGCAGCTTGACGCTAGCGGGAGGCCATGGGGACGAGCAGTACTTC
TRBV4-3	NA	NA	TRBJ2-5	CASSQDRMGETQYF	TGCGCCAGCAGCCAAGATCGGATGGGAGAGACCCAGTACTTC
TRBV20-1	NA	NA	TRBJ2-4	CSARWERSVADIQYF	TGCAGTGCTAGGTGGGAGAGGTCGGTAGCGGACATTCAGTACTTC
TRBV7-3	many	TRBD2	TRBJ2-1	CASSLAGVENEQFF	TGTGCCAGCAGCTTAGCGGGAGTGGAGAATGAGCAGTTCTTC
TRBV7-3	many	NA	TRBJ2-1	CASSLSSAGTNEQFF	TGTGCCAGCAGCTTATCATCGGCGGGAACTAATGAGCAGTTCTTC
TRBV30	many	NA	TRBJ1-1	CAWTTGKTEAFF	TGTGCCTGGACAACAGGGAAAACTGAAGCTTTCTTT
TRBV11-2	few	TRBD1	TRBJ1-6	CASSLGGTGVYGSPLHF	TGTGCCAGCAGCTTGGGTGGGACAGGGGTATATGGTTCACCCCTCCACTTT
TRBV9	NA	TRBD1	TRBJ2-5	CASSIGPGQGQETQYF	TGTGCCAGCAGCATAGGTCCCGGACAGGGACAAGAGACCCAGTACTTC
TRBV7-2	many	NA	TRBJ2-7	CASSLELAYGYEQYF	TGTGCCAGCAGCTTAGAGTTAGCTTATGGCTACGAGCAGTACTTC
TRBV20-1	many	TRBD2	TRBJ2-3	CSASPAAGGVSDTQYF	TGCAGTGCTAGTCCCGCAGCGGGAGGGGTTTCAGATACGCAGTATTTT
TRBV6-1	many	TRBD2	TRBJ2-7	CASSRGGTYEQYF	TGTGCCAGCAGTCGGGGAGGGACCTACGAGCAGTACTTC
TRBV5-1	many	TRBD2	TRBJ2-1	CASSEGLAGGTSYNEQFF	TGCGCCAGCAGCGAGGGACTAGCGGGAGGAACCTCCTACAATGAGCAGTTCTTC
TRBV6-6	few	TRBD2	TRBJ2-7	CASSYSGAGGLYEQYF	TGTGCCAGCAGTTACTCAGGGGCGGGAGGCCTCTACGAGCAGTACTTC
TRBV3-1	many	NA	TRBJ1-5	CASSQVAGGPQHF	TGTGCCAGCAGCCAAGTTGCGGGTGGGCCCCAGCATTTT
TRBV5-1	many	NA	TRBJ2-7	CATAVGSQDEQYF	TGCGCCACCGCGGTAGGATCACAGGACGAGCAGTACTTC
TRBV2	NA	TRBD2	TRBJ2-7	CASSVWAGGYEQYF	TGTGCCAGCAGTGTCTGGGCGGGAGGTTACGAGCAGTACTTC
TRBV30	NA	NA	TRBJ2-1	CAWSVESSYNEQFF	TGTGCCTGGAGTGTCGAGAGCTCCTACAATGAGCAGTTCTTC
TRBV27	many	NA	TRBJ2-2	CASRTLSEGSTGELFF	TGTGCCAGCAGGACCCTCTCCGAGGGCAGCACCGGGGAGCTGTTTTTT
TRBV7-9	NA	TRBD2	TRBJ2-1	CASSLSLAGGNIVYNEQFF	TGTGCCAGCAGCTTATCTTTAGCGGGAGGAAATATAGTCTACAATGAGCAGTTCTTC
TRBV30	NA	NA	TRBJ1-4	CAWRGQGFANEKLFF	TGTGCCTGGAGGGGCCAGGGGTTTGCTAATGAAAAACTGTTTTTT
TRBV11-2	many	NA	TRBJ1-4	CASSLDGASNEKLFF	TGTGCCAGCAGCTTAGACGGGGCTTCTAATGAAAAACTGTTTTTT
TRBV6-2/TRBV6-3	NA	NA	TRBJ2-1	CASTPVGVSYNEQFF	TGTGCCAGCACTCCCGTCGGCGTTTCCTACAATGAGCAGTTCTTC